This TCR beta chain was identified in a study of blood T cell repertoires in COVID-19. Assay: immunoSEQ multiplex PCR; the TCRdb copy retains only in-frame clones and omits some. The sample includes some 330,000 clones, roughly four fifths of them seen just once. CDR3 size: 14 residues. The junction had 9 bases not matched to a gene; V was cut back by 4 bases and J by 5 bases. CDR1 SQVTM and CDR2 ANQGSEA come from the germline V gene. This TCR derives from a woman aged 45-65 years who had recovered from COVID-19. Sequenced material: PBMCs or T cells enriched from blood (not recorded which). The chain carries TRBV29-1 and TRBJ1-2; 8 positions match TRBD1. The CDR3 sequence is CSVVIPRGLYGYTF. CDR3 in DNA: TGCAGCGTTGTCATCCCCAGGGGGCTGTATGGCTACACCTTC.